One and the same sample provided the 2 T cell receptor beta chains below, sequenced in a study of cytomegalovirus exposure and HLA in healthy donors. Libraries were prepared by immunoSEQ multiplex PCR; TCRdb keeps only in-frame clonotypes and omits some of them. The sample comprises fewer than 350,000 clones, around nine tenths of which are singletons, and approximately 0.88% rests with the top ten. The sequencing sample was made of PBMCs. The receptor source for this set is a woman under 30 in good health and CMV-seronegative.

V is TRBV7-9 and J is TRBJ2-7, with D possibly matching TRBD2 (6 bases). Germline V CDR1 and CDR2: SEHNR, FQNEAQ (reference sequence). The CDR3 is 15 amino acids. With 4 bases removed from V and 7 bases from J, the gap between germline ends came to 20 bases. Here the CDR3 reads CASSSRRESSGEQYF. The DNA for the CDR3 is TGTGCCAGCAGCTCCCGGAGGGAAAGCTCGGGGGAGCAGTACTTC.

The rearrangement uses TRBV7-2 and TRBJ2-6; 13 positions match TRBD2. With 4 bases clipped from V and 2 bases from J, the junction kept 8 bases outside the gene matches. The CDR3 contains 19 residues. Germline lookup yields CDR1 SGHTA and CDR2 FQGNSA. The CDR3 here is CASSSLGLAGATGANVLTF. CDR3 sequence (DNA): TGTGCCAGCAGCTCCCTAGGACTAGCGGGAGCTACTGGGGCCAACGTCCTGACTTTC.